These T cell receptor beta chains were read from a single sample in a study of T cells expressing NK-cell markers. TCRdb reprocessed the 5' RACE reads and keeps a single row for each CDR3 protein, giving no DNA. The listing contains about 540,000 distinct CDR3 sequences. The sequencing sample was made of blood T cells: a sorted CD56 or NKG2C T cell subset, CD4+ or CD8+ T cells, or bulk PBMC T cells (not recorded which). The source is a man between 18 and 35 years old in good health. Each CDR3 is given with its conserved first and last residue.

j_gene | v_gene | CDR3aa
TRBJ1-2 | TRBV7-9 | CASSTGNGPYGYTF
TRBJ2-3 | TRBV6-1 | CASSDLAEGTSTDTQYF
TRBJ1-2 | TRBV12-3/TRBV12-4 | CASSRPYSGYTF
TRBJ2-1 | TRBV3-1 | CASSPTLAGVSNEQFF
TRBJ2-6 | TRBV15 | CATSRDNRGTGESGANVLTF
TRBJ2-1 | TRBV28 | CASRRKLAGLYNEQFF
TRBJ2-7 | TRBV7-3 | CASSSRLAETYEQYF
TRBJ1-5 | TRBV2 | CASRDRRDQPQHF
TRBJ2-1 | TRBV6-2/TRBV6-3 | CASRSSGNYNEQFF
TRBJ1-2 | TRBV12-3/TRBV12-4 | CASSRSTGNYGYTF
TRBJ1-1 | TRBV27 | CASSVDRGANTEAFF
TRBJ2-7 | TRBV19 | CASRNGPSYEQYF
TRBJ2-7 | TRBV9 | CASSARMGGDSYEQYF
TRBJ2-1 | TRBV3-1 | CASSLRGGYNNEQFF
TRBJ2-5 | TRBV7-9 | CASSFQDREETQYF
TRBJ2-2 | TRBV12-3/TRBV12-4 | CASSFGHIDGTGELFF
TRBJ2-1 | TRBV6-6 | CASTRLAIGEQFF
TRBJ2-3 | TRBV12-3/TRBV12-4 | CASSLLAAEGFTDTQYF
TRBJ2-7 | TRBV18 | CASSPPSIYEQYF
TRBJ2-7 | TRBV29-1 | CSVVGLAGSEQYF
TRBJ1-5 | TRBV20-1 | CSASTTDPVGGEQPQHF
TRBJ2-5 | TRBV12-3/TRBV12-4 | CASSLAVSSQYF
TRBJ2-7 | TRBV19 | CASSRTSGRLNEQYF
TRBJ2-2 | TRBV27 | CASSLIRTGGIGELFF
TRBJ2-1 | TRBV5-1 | CASSGQGSPNNEQFF
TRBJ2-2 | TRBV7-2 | CASSSRLAGVDGELFF
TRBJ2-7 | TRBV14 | CASSQFARQNYEQYF
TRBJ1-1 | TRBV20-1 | CSARGDRRVNTEAFF
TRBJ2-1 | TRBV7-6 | CASGGENEQFF
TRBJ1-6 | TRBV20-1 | CSARVSVGVNSPLHF
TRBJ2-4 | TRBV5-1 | CASSLAGAGNIQYF
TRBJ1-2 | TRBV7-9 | CASSSTNNGYTF
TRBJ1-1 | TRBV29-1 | CSVNRAGRMNTEAFF
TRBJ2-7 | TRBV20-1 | CSAWGHISYEQYF
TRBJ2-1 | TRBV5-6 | CASSLGPGESYNEQFF
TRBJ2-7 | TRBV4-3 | CASSQDYQGGYEQYF
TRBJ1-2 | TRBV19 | CATYGWANNYGYTF
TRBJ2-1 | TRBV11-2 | CASRLVTGLAGGYNEQFF
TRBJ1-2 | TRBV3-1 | CASSQVVGPGYTF
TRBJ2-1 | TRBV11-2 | CASSLGGATREQFF
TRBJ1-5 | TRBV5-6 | CASTIGGRGNQPQHF
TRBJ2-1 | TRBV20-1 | CSARDRDSGRPSYNEQFF
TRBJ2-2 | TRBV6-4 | CASSESGDGSTGELFF
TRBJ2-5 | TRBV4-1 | CASSQGTLRGETQYF
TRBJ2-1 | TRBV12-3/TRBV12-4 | CASSLGGRGYNEQFF
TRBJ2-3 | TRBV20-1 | CSARDPLVGPDTQYF
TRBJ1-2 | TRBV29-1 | CSAGVQGPYGYTF
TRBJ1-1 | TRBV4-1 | CASSQVISGVPEAFF
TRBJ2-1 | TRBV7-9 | CASSPSGLATHNEQFF
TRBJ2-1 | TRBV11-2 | CASSPARTRPNEQFF
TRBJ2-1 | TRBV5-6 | CASRPGTGPTREFF
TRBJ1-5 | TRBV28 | CASSLLNVGQPQHF
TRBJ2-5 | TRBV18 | CASSPRSGLETQYF
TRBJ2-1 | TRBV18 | CASSPSSWDEQFF
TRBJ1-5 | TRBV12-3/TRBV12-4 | CASTRLVNQPQHF
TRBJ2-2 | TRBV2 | CASKMGGANTGELFF
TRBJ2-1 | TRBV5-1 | CASRSGTSGNYNEQFF
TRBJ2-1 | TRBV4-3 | CASSPKPLMGEQFF
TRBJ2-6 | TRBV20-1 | CSAVSGANVLTF
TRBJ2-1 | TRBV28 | CASSFLAGDSYNEQFF